This T cell receptor (beta chain) was identified during a study of immune evolution from preneoplasia to lung adenocarcinoma. For the study at large: HLA loss of heterozygosity: about 7% AIS, roughly 15% MIA, around 33% ADC, none AAH.

Findings and caveats of the study: Normal lung had the highest top T cell clone frequencies. Clonality was highest in normal lung, lower in later-stage lesions apparently.

The CDR3 has 13 residues. The germline gives CDR1 SGHDT, CDR2 YYEEEE. Trimming stripped 0 bases from V and 0 bases from J, with 3 bases between. Clones were sequenced by immunoSEQ multiplex PCR, and TCRdb holds only the in-frame ones, with some missing. The data show thousands of clones, with more than 60% seen just once and about 6.2% held by the top ten. Comment on this clone: Its target is not known.

The source material was FFPE minimally invasive lung adenocarcinoma tissue. The chain combines TRBV5-6 with TRBJ1-2; D ambiguous. This clonotype was sampled from a person aged 45-69 years with lung adenocarcinoma. In DNA form, the CDR3 reads TGTGCCAGCAGCTTGGAAGCTAACTATGGCTACACCTTC. Residues: CASSLEANYGYTF.